These 12 T cell receptor beta chains share one sample of origin, sequenced in a study of T cells after yellow fever vaccination. TCRdb reanalysed the 5' RACE reads using MiXCR and keeps one entry per CDR3 protein. This table has 25,000 to 30,000 distinct CDR3 sequences, roughly 6.3% appearing once. The sequencing here drew on PBMCs, either bulk or a sorted T-cell subset (CD4+, CD8+, memory, or dextramer-sorted; not recorded which), taken on the day of the yellow fever booster vaccination. These receptor sequences come from a man under 40 who received the YFV17D yellow fever vaccine.

This clonotype was detected many times. The gene calls are TRBV12-3 or TRBV12-4 and TRBJ2-6; the match to TRBD1 covers 7 bases. After removal of 5 bases from V and 4 bases from J, the junction contained 5 bases not matched to a gene. The length of the CDR3 is 15 residues. CDR3 in DNA: TGTGCCAGCAGTGTCGAGGGGGCCGGGGCCAACGTCCTGACTTTC. Protein sequence: CASSVEGAGANVLTF.

There are many counts of this clonotype. The chain carries TRBV6-2 or TRBV6-3 and TRBJ2-7; 7 bases map to TRBD1. The germline V gene encodes CDR1 MNHEY and CDR2 SVGEGT. The CDR3 has 14 amino acids. The trim removed 4 bases at V and 5 bases at J, leaving 8 bases unmatched. The CDR3 nucleotides read TGTGCCAGCAGTTCATTGGACAGGATCAACGAGCAGTACTTC. This encodes CASSSLDRINEQYF.

This clonotype was seen many times. The CDR3 loop is CASSLGSRQYF. The CDR3 region has the DNA TGTGCCAGCAGCTTGGGCTCCAGGCAGTATTTT. The chain uses TRBV7-2 and TRBJ2-3; D is undetermined. Trimming removed 3 bases from V and 11 bases from J, with 9 bases in between. Germline CDR1 reads SGHTA; CDR2 reads FQGNSA. The CDR3 covers 11 residues.

V and J are TRBV5-1 and TRBJ1-4; no definite D call. Trimming stripped 0 bases from V and 8 bases from J, with 8 bases between. The CDR3 spans 13 residues. Germline values: CDR1 SGHRS, CDR2 YFSETQ. The chain's CDR3 is CASSLATNEKLFF. The CDR3 nucleotides read TGCGCCAGCAGCTTGGCCACAAACGAAAAACTGTTTTTT. Full variable domain (missing parts from reference TRBV5-1 and TRBJ1-4): KAGVTQTPRYLIKTRGQQVTLSCSPISGHRSVSWYQQTPGQGLQFLFEYFSETQRNKGNFPGRFSGRQFSNSRSEMNVSTLELGDSALYLCASSLATNEKLFFGSGTQLSVL.

Many counts were recorded for this clonotype. This chain joins TRBV29-1 and TRBJ2-1, with no clear D. This CDR3 contains 15 residues. V dropped 3 bases and J dropped 1 base, with 13 bases sitting between them. Per the germline V gene, CDR1 is SQVTM and CDR2 is ANQGSEA. This CDR3 reads CSVDDGSGSYNEQFF. DNA for the CDR3: TGCAGCGTTGATGACGGCAGTGGGTCCTACAATGAGCAGTTCTTC.

The sample holds a few counts of this clonotype. At one of its ends the junction is not consistent with the germline gene, which may arise from a read error. The gene calls are TRBV19 and TRBJ2-7; possibly TRBD2 for D (5 bases). The germline gives CDR1 LNHDA, CDR2 SQIVND (reference sequence). This CDR3 has 11 residues. The CDR3 coding sequence is TGTGCCAGTAGTATTGGAGGCGTGTGGAACTTC. Its protein product is CASSIGGVWNF.

This clonotype has at least ten counts. The rearrangement links TRBV20-1 to TRBJ1-1, with TRBD1 identical over 7 bases. Germline lookup yields CDR1 DFQATT and CDR2 SNEGSKA (reference sequence). The V and J ends lost 6 bases and 7 bases, in that order; junction bases with no gene match: 11. The CDR3 covers 13 residues. The CDR3 DNA follows: TGCAGTGCCAGGACAGGCCGAGGGGGTGAAGCTTTCTTT. It encodes CSARTGRGGEAFF.

This clonotype was recorded many times. This sequence joins TRBV3-1 and TRBJ2-7; possible D gene TRBD2, 6 bases. From germline, CDR1 is LGHDT and CDR2 YNNKEL (reference sequence). CDR3 length: 12 residues. Trimming took off 4 bases at V and 7 bases at J, with 11 bases between the two ends. This CDR3 is CASSPTGREQYF. The DNA of the CDR3 is TGTGCCAGCAGCCCCACGGGGAGGGAGCAGTACTTC.

This clonotype was counted a single time. A much larger clonotype is one base distant, so this may be a read error. The V and J genes are TRBV30 and TRBJ2-4; TRBD1 is a possible D gene (6 bases). Germline CDR1 reads GTSNPN; CDR2 reads SVGIG (reference sequence). There are 13 residues in the CDR3. The CDR3 sequence is CAWSGQAKNMQYF. The CDR3 region has the DNA TGTGCCTGGAGTGGACAGGCCAAAAACATGCAGTACTTC.

This clonotype was detected a few times. The chain combines TRBV2 with TRBJ1-1; no definite D call. This CDR3 comprises 12 residues. The ends were cut back, 7 bases at V and 1 base at J, with 7 bases in the middle. Germline V gene sequence: CDR1 SNHLY, CDR2 FYNNEI. As DNA, the CDR3 is TGTGCCAGCACTCCGGGGAACACTGAAGCTTTCTTT. This translates into CASTPGNTEAFF.

The table lists this clonotype with many counts. This chain's CDR3 is CASSLQAAGAQYF. In nucleotides, the CDR3 is TGTGCCAGCAGCCTTCAGGCCGCCGGGGCGCAGTACTTC. The J gene is TRBJ2-7, the V gene TRBV7-9; D possibly uses TRBD1 or TRBD2 (5 bases each). This CDR3 region has 13 residues. Per germline, CDR1 SEHNR and CDR2 FQNEAQ (reference sequence). V lost 5 bases to trimming and J lost 9 bases, with 17 bases between them.

This clonotype was seen at least ten times. V gene TRBV29-1 combines with J gene TRBJ2-7; D gene uncertain. V dropped 3 bases and J dropped 4 bases, with 7 bases sitting between them. The germline gives CDR1 SQVTM, CDR2 ANQGSEA. The CDR3 runs to 11 residues. CDR3 loop: CSVDGGYEQYF. The CDR3 DNA reads TGCAGCGTTGATGGCGGATACGAGCAGTACTTC.